Shown below are 26 T cell receptor beta chains from a single sample sequenced in a study of immune evolution from preneoplasia to lung adenocarcinoma. Libraries were prepared by immunoSEQ multiplex PCR; TCRdb keeps only in-frame clonotypes and omits some of them. The data show tens of thousands of clones, with roughly 76% seen just once and roughly 5.3% held by the top ten. Sample: FFPE invasive lung adenocarcinoma tissue. The source is a person in their sixties with lung adenocarcinoma.

The rearrangement uses TRBV27 and TRBJ2-6; possible D gene TRBD2, 6 bases. Deletions cut 0 bases from V and 2 bases from J, with 14 bases between. The CDR3 loop spans 18 amino acids. Germline V gene lookup returns CDR1 MNHEY and CDR2 SMNVEV (reference sequence). This CDR3 is CASSLSGGVSAGANVLTF. The CDR3 coding sequence is TGTGCCAGCAGTTTATCCGGGGGAGTGAGTGCTGGGGCCAACGTCCTGACTTTC. The whole variable domain, filled in from reference TRBV27 and TRBJ2-6, reads EAQVTQNPRYLITVTGKKLTVTCSQNMNHEYMSWYRQDPGLGLRQIYYSMNVEVTDKGDVPEGYKVSRKEKRNFPLILESPSPNQTSLYFCASSLSGGVSAGANVLTFGAGSRLTVL.

Relative to its sample, this clone is medium-sized. The chain employs TRBV11-2 and TRBJ1-5; no definite D call. CDR3 length: 12 residues. Trimming shortened V by 5 bases and J by 6 bases, and 8 bases separated the two germline ends. Per the germline V gene, CDR1 is SGHAT and CDR2 is FQNNGV. CDR3: CASSRPGQPQHF. The CDR3 DNA sequence: TGTGCCAGCAGCCGACCGGGTCAGCCCCAGCATTTT.

The rearrangement uses TRBV18 and TRBJ2-7; 10 bases align to TRBD1. Germline V CDR1 and CDR2: KGHSH, LQKENI. Germline trimming cut 3 bases from V and 4 bases from J; bases unmatched to any gene: 9. This CDR3 spans 16 amino acids. CDR3 residues: CASSPSGQGIRYEQYF. The CDR3 region has the DNA TGTGCCAGCTCACCTTCGGGACAGGGGATTAGGTACGAGCAGTACTTC. The full variable domain, completed using reference TRBV18 and TRBJ2-7, is NAGVMQNPRHLVRRRGQEARLRCSPMKGHSHVYWYRQLPEEGLKFMVYLQKENIIDESGMPKERFSAEFPKEGPSILRIQQVVRGDSAAYFCASSPSGQGIRYEQYFGPGTRLTVT.

CDR3 residues: CASSFSGASYNEQFF. The CDR3, as DNA: TGTGCCAGCAGCTTTAGCGGGGCCTCCTACAATGAGCAGTTCTTC. The chain has TRBV7-2 and TRBJ2-1; 8 nucleotides agree with TRBD2. J gave up 0 bases and V 3 bases, and 1 base lay outside the gene matches. CDR3 size: 15 residues. CDR1 and CDR2 (germline): SGHTA, FQGNSA.

This sequence joins TRBV19 and TRBJ2-2; 9 nucleotides line up with TRBD1. Germline CDR1 reads LNHDA; CDR2 reads SQIVND (reference sequence). The length of the CDR3 is 16 residues. V lost 5 bases, J lost 6 bases, and 10 bases stayed unmatched. This CDR3 reads CASSLLPGQGSGELFF. The CDR3 nucleotides read TGTGCCAGTAGTTTGCTTCCGGGACAGGGTTCCGGGGAGCTGTTTTTT. Drawing the rest from reference TRBV19 and TRBJ2-2, the complete variable domain is DGGITQSPKYLFRKEGQNVTLSCEQNLNHDAMYWYRQDPGQGLRLIYYSQIVNDFQKGDIAEGYSVSREKKESFPLTVTSAQKNPTAFYLCASSLLPGQGSGELFFGEGSRLTVL.

The J gene is TRBJ1-3, the V gene TRBV30; 7 bases agree with TRBD1. Germline-derived CDR1 and CDR2 are GTSNPN and SVGIG (reference sequence). This CDR3 is 13 amino acids long. V shed 2 bases, J shed 9 bases, and the junction held 7 bases outside the gene matches. Written as DNA, the CDR3 is TGTGCCTGGAGTCCAGACAGGGTGGGCACCATATATTTT. Its translation is CAWSPDRVGTIYF.

The genes are TRBV9 and TRBJ2-7; TRBD2 aligns across 10 bases. The CDR3 is 14 residues long. The germline V gene encodes CDR1 SGDLS and CDR2 YYNGEE. V lost 5 bases, J lost 2 bases, and 4 bases stayed unmatched. Here the CDR3 DNA reads TGTGCCAGCAGTAGGACTAGCGGTACCTACGAGCAGTACTTC. Translation: CASSRTSGTYEQYF.

This clone was observed a handful of times. The V gene is TRBV11-2, the J gene TRBJ1-1, with D maybe TRBD1 (5 bases). This CDR3 is built from 13 residues. V lost 4 bases to trimming and J lost 7 bases, with 13 bases between them. Per the germline V gene, CDR1 is SGHAT and CDR2 is FQNNGV. Written as DNA, the CDR3 is TGTGCCAGCAGCTCTCGGGGGAGGAGTGAAGCTTTCTTT. Encoded protein: CASSSRGRSEAFF.

The rearrangement uses TRBV5-1 and TRBJ2-1; 7 nucleotides agree with TRBD2. With V trimmed by 3 bases and J by 1 base, 7 bases remained unmatched. From germline, CDR1 is SGHRS and CDR2 YFSETQ. There are 16 residues in the CDR3. This chain's CDR3 is CASSSTGGGSYNEQFF. As DNA, the CDR3 is TGCGCCAGCAGCTCTACGGGGGGAGGATCCTACAATGAGCAGTTCTTC.

V usage is TRBV18 and J usage is TRBJ2-7, with D tentatively TRBD2 (7 bases). CDR3 size: 13 residues. Trimming shortened V by 2 bases and J by 7 bases, and 12 bases separated the two germline ends. Per germline, CDR1 KGHSH and CDR2 LQKENI. The CDR3 DNA is TGTGCCAGCTCACCATCGGGGGGCTCAGAGCAGTACTTC. Its translation is CASSPSGGSEQYF.

The chain has TRBV7-2 and TRBJ2-5; a possible D gene is TRBD2 (6 bases). V lost 3 bases, J lost 1 base, and 9 bases lay in between. This CDR3 is 14 amino acids long. In germline, CDR1 is SGHTA, CDR2 FQGNSA. CDR3 amino acids: CASSFSGGQETQYF. CDR3 DNA sequence: TGTGCCAGCAGCTTTTCCGGGGGCCAAGAGACCCAGTACTTC.

V and J are TRBV5-1 and TRBJ2-2; possibly TRBD2 for D (6 bases). The V gene lost 7 bases and the J gene lost 1 base, with 14 bases spanning the gap. This CDR3 has 15 amino acids. From germline, CDR1 is SGHRS and CDR2 YFSETQ. The CDR3 nucleotides read TGCGCCAGCGCCCAGGGACTGCGGAACACCGGGGAGCTGTTTTTT. It encodes CASAQGLRNTGELFF.

The gene calls are TRBV30 and TRBJ2-2, with 8 bases lining up with TRBD2. The CDR3 extends over 14 amino acids. The germline gives CDR1 GTSNPN, CDR2 SVGIG (reference sequence). Losses at the gene ends were 7 bases for V and 2 bases for J; bases not matched to a gene: 6. The CDR3, as DNA: TGTGCCTACCCCGGACTAGCTAACACCGGGGAGCTGTTTTTT. It is translated as CAYPGLANTGELFF.

This chain connects TRBV27 to TRBJ2-7; D is perhaps TRBD2 (5 bases). Germline lookup yields CDR1 MNHEY and CDR2 SMNVEV (reference sequence). V lost 4 bases to trimming and J lost 1 base, with 14 bases between them. This CDR3 contains 15 residues. The CDR3 is CASSSLASSSYEQYF. The CDR3 DNA sequence: TGTGCCAGCAGTTCCTTAGCTAGCTCTTCCTACGAGCAGTACTTC.

The V gene is TRBV28, the J gene TRBJ2-7; D is uncertain. The CDR3 has 16 amino acids. The germline CDR1 and CDR2 sequences are MDHEN and SYDVKM. With 3 bases removed from V and 2 bases from J, the gap between germline ends came to 17 bases. The CDR3 DNA reads TGTGCCAGCAGTTTCCTTCGGCTGCCAACCCCCTACGAGCAGTACTTC. This translates into CASSFLRLPTPYEQYF.

The chain combines TRBV28 with TRBJ2-1; D tentatively fits TRBD1 or TRBD2 (5 bases each). The CDR3 is 13 residues long. The V end lost 6 bases, the J end lost 2 bases, and 8 bases lay between the germline ends. CDR1 is MDHEN, CDR2 SYDVKM, per germline. CDR3 DNA sequence: TGTGCCAGCAGGGGACGAACCTACAATGAGCAGTTCTTC. As protein: CASRGRTYNEQFF.

A few counts support this clone. The rearrangement links TRBV7-9 to TRBJ2-2, with D perhaps TRBD2 (5 bases). V shed 5 bases and J shed 6 bases, with 10 bases lying between them. CDR3 length equals 13 residues. CDR1 is SEHNR and CDR2 is FQNEAQ in the germline V gene (reference sequence). CDR3 DNA: TGTGCCAGCAGCCGAACAGCGGCCGGGGAGCTGTTTTTT. Translation gives CASSRTAAGELFF. Combining the CDR3 with reference TRBV7-9 and TRBJ2-2 gives the whole variable domain DTGVSQNPRHKITKRGQNVTFRCDPISEHNRLYWYRQTLGQGPEFLTYFQNEAQLEKSRLLSDRFSAERPKGSFSTLEIQRTEQGDSAMYLCASSRTAAGELFFGEGSRLTVL.

This chain joins TRBV28 and TRBJ2-7, with 11 bases lining up with TRBD2. Germline V lookup: CDR1 MDHEN, CDR2 SYDVKM. The junction had 6 bases not matched to a gene; V was cut back by 5 bases and J by 0 bases. The CDR3 totals 16 residues. The CDR3 bases are TGTGCCAGCAGTACCGGGACTAGCGGTTACTCCTACGAGCAGTACTTC. This sequence encodes CASSTGTSGYSYEQYF.

The chain couples TRBV2 to TRBJ1-5; D call uncertain. The CDR3 loop spans 13 amino acids. The germline CDR1 and CDR2 sequences are SNHLY and FYNNEI. V was pared by 7 bases and J by 5 bases, with 12 bases between. The CDR3 nucleotides are TGTGCCAGCAACACGTGGACGGATCAGCCCCAGCATTTT. Amino acids: CASNTWTDQPQHF.

The chain joins TRBV29-1 to TRBJ2-7, with D uncertain. This CDR3 is 11 amino acids long. CDR1 SQVTM and CDR2 ANQGSEA come from the germline V gene. Between the trimmed V and J ends, which lost 8 bases and 1 base, there was a span of 9 bases. The CDR3 loop is CSPKGSYEQYF. The CDR3 bases are TGCAGCCCCAAGGGATCCTACGAGCAGTACTTC.

V gene TRBV6-5 combines with J gene TRBJ1-5, with a weak D call TRBD1 (5 bases). The V gene's germline CDR1 is MNHEY and CDR2 SVGAGI. Trimming cost V 8 bases and J 2 bases, with 16 bases left between them. The CDR3 totals 15 residues. The CDR3 protein is CASRSGSDRNQPQHF. The CDR3 DNA follows: TGTGCCAGCCGTTCAGGGTCGGATCGCAATCAGCCCCAGCATTTT.

The chain joins TRBV11-3 to TRBJ2-1, with a possible D match to TRBD2 (6 bases). CDR3 size: 14 residues. Trimming pared 7 bases from V and 4 bases from J, leaving 14 bases between. Germline CDR1 is SGHNT and CDR2 is YENEEA. Written as DNA, the CDR3 is TGTGCCAGCACCCCAGGCGGGATATACAATGAGCAGTTCTTC. Its translation: CASTPGGIYNEQFF.

The V call is TRBV5-1, the J call TRBJ2-4; TRBD1 agrees at 11 bases. This CDR3 is 15 amino acids long. The trim removed 4 bases at V and 7 bases at J, leaving 7 bases unmatched. Germline assignment: CDR1 SGHRS and CDR2 YFSETQ. The CDR3 nucleotides read TGCGCCAGCAGCCCCGGGACAGGGGGAAGGAACATTCAGTACTTC. It is translated as CASSPGTGGRNIQYF.

This clone was picked up a small number of times. The rearrangement uses TRBV5-1 and TRBJ1-4; D perhaps matches TRBD1 (5 bases). CDR3 length: 14 residues. Germline loops: CDR1 SGHRS, CDR2 YFSETQ. V was pared by 4 bases and J by 2 bases, with 9 bases between. The DNA of the CDR3 is TGCGCCAGCAGCCCCGACAGTACTAATGAAAAACTGTTTTTT. This gives the protein CASSPDSTNEKLFF.

The genes are TRBV4-1 and TRBJ1-1; possibly TRBD1 for D (5 bases). V lost 6 bases, J lost 3 bases, and 17 bases lay in between. The CDR3 loop spans 15 amino acids. The germline CDR1 and CDR2 sequences are MGHRA and YSYEKL. CDR3 amino acids: CASRGGRVGDTEAFF. DNA for the CDR3: TGCGCCAGCAGGGGGGGGAGGGTCGGGGACACTGAAGCTTTCTTT.

V usage is TRBV9 and J usage is TRBJ2-7; D possibly uses TRBD1 or TRBD2 (6 bases each). Looked up from germline, CDR1 is SGDLS and CDR2 is YYNGEE. The CDR3 is 15 amino acids. Trimming took off 3 bases at V and 1 base at J, with 14 bases between the two ends. This CDR3 reads CASSEGDSMSYEQYF. The CDR3 bases are TGTGCCAGCAGCGAGGGGGACTCGATGTCCTACGAGCAGTACTTC.